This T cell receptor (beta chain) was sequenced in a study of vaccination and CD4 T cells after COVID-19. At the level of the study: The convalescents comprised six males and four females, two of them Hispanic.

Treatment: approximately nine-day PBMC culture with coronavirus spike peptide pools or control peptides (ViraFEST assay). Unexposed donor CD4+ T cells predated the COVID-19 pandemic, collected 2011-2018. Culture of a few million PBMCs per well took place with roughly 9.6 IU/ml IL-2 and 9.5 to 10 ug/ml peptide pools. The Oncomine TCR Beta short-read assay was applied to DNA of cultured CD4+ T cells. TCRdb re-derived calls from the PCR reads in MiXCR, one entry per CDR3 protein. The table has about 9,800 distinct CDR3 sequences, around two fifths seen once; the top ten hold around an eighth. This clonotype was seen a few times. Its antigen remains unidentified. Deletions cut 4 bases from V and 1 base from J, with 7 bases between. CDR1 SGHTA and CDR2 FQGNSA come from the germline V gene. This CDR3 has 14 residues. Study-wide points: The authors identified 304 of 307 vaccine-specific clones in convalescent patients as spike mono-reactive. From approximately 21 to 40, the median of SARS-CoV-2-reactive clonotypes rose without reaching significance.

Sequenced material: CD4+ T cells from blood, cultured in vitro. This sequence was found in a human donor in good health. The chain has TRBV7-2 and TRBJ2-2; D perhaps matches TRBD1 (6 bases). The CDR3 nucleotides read TGTGCCAGCAGCTCGGGACAGAACACCGGGGAGCTGTTTTTT. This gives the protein CASSSGQNTGELFF.